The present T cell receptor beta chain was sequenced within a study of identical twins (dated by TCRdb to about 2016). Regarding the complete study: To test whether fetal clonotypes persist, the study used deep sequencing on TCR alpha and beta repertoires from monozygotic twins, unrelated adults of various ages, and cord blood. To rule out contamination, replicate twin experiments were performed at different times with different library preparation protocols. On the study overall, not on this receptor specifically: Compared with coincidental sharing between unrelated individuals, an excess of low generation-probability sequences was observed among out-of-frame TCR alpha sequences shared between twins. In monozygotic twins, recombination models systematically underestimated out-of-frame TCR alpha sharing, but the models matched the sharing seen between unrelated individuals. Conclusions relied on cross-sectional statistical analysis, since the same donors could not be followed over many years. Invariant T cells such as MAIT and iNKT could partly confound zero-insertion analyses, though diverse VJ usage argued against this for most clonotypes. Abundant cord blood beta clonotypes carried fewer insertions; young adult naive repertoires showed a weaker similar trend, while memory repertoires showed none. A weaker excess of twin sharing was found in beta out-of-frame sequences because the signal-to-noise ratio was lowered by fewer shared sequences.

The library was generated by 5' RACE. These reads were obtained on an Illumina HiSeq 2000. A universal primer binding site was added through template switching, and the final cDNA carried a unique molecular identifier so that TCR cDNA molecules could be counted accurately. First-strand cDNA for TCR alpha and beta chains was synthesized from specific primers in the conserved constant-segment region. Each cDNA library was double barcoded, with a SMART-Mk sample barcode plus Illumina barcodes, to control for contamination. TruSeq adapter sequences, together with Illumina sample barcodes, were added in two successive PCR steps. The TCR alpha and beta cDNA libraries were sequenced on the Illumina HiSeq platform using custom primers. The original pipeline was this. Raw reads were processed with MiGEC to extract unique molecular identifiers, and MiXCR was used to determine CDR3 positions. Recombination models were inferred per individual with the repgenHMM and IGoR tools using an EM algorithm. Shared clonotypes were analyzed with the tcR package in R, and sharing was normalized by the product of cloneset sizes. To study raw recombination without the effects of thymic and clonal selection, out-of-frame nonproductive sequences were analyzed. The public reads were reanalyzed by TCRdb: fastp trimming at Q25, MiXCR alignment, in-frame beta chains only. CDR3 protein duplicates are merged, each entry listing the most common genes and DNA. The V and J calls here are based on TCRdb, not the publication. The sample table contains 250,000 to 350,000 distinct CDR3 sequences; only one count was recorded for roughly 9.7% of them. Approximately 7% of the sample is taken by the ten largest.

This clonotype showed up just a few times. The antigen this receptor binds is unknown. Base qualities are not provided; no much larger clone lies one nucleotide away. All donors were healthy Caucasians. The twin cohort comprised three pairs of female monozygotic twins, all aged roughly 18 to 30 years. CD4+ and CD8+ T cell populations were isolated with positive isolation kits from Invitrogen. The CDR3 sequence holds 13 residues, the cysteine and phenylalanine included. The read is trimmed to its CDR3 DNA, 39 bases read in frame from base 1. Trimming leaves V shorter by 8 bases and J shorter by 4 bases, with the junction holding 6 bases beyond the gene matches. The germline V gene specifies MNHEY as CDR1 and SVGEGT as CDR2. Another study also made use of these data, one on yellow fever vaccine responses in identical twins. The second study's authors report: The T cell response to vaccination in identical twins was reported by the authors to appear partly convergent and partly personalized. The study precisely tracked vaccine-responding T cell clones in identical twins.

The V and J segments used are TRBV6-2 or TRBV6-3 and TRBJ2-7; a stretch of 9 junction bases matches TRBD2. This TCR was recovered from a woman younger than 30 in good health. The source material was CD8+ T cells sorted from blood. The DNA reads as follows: TGTGCCAGCTGGGGTAGCGGGAGTTACGAGCAGTACTTC. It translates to CASWGSGSYEQYF.